This T cell receptor (beta chain) was found in a study of shared clonotypes between healthy human individuals. Background on the study: The composition of the donors was two women and a few men aged 18 to 49.

The J segment lost 9 bases and the V segment lost 5 bases, leaving 9 bases of the junction unmatched. Germline V lookup: CDR1 MNHEY, CDR2 SMNVEV (reference sequence). The CDR3 covers 14 residues. The study ran the assay at deep level. Profiled with immunoSEQ multiplex PCR; TCRdb holds only in-frame clones, not every one. Altogether fewer than 600,000 clones are present, roughly 78% being singletons, with the ten largest covering 10% to 15%. This clone was observed once. Sequenced input: PBMCs. This sequence joins TRBV27 and TRBJ2-1; the match to TRBD2 covers 8 bases. The TCR sequence derives from a woman aged 40 to 50 in good health. Some clones in this sample may be carry-over from other donors' samples. CDR3 in DNA: TGTGCCAGCAGTCCAACCCGGACTAGCACTGAGCAGTTCTTC. Translation gives CASSPTRTSTEQFF.